The 15 T cell receptor beta chains reported below all come from one sample, sequenced in a study of blood T cell repertoires in COVID-19. Clones were read by immunoSEQ multiplex PCR, and TCRdb kept only the in-frame ones, dropping some. Here the sample spans about 300,000 clones, around four fifths being singletons. The sequencing sample was made of peripheral blood. The receptors here all came from a woman in her 50s with acute or convalescent COVID-19.

The J gene is TRBJ2-5, the V gene TRBV30, with TRBD2 matching 8 bases. Trimming at V came to 6 bases and at J to 5 bases, leaving 8 bases not matched to a gene. Germline V gene sequence: CDR1 GTSNPN, CDR2 SVGIG (reference sequence). The CDR3 has 13 residues. The CDR3 sequence: CACRGGVGETQYF. The CDR3 DNA reads as TGTGCCTGTCGGGGGGGAGTGGGGGAGACCCAGTACTTC. The variable domain in full, with the rest retrieved from reference TRBV30 and TRBJ2-5, is SQTIHQWPATLVQPVGSPLSLECTVEGTSNPNLYWYRQAAGRGLQLLFYSVGIGQISSEVPQNLSASRPQDRQFILSSKKLLLSDSGFYLCACRGGVGETQYFGPGTRLLVL.

In its sample, this clone was seen many times. The V gene is TRBV11-3, the J gene TRBJ1-3, with 8 bases lining up with TRBD1. CDR3 length equals 16 residues. The germline CDR1 and CDR2 sequences are SGHNT and YENEEA. Trimming removed 5 bases from V and 5 bases from J; junction bases left unmatched: 11. CDR3 coding DNA: TGTGCCAGCAGCCAAACGGACAGGGTTTATAGAAACACCATATATTTT. Translated: CASSQTDRVYRNTIYF.

This clone has just one count. V is TRBV30 and J is TRBJ1-1; D call uncertain. Trimming cost V 5 bases and J 3 bases, with 13 bases left between them. The CDR3 consists of 13 residues. The V gene's germline CDR1 is GTSNPN and CDR2 SVGIG (reference sequence). CDR3 sequence: CAWSMEFYTEAFF. CDR3 DNA sequence: TGTGCCTGGTCCATGGAGTTTTACACTGAAGCTTTCTTT.

The V call is TRBV3-1 (or the pseudogene TRBV3-2), the J call TRBJ2-3, with D unresolved. The V end was cut by 4 bases, the J end by 2 bases, with 7 bases between. The CDR3 has 13 residues. Germline V gene lookup returns CDR1 LGHDT and CDR2 YNNKEL (reference sequence). CDR3 residues: CASSPQLTDTQYF. CDR3 in DNA: TGTGCCAGCAGCCCCCAACTCACAGATACGCAGTATTTT.

This rearrangement joins TRBV9 to TRBJ1-4, with TRBD1 matching over 7 bases. CDR3 size: 14 residues. Germline loops: CDR1 SGDLS, CDR2 YYNGEE. J gave up 4 bases and V 4 bases, and 4 bases lay outside the gene matches. The CDR3 spells CASSSGTDNEKLFF. Here the CDR3 DNA reads TGTGCCAGCAGCTCCGGGACAGATAATGAAAAACTGTTTTTT.

The chain has TRBV19 and TRBJ2-1; D may be TRBD1 (6 bases). The germline CDR1 and CDR2 sequences are LNHDA and SQIVND (reference sequence). This CDR3 region has 16 residues. V lost 2 bases and J lost 7, with 18 bases in between. This CDR3 reads CASSINQGRGRNEQFF. Here the CDR3 DNA reads TGTGCCAGTAGTATAAACCAGGGCAGGGGACGGAATGAGCAGTTCTTC. The full variable domain, with the rest looked up from reference TRBV19 and TRBJ2-1, is DGGITQSPKYLFRKEGQNVTLSCEQNLNHDAMYWYRQDPGQGLRLIYYSQIVNDFQKGDIAEGYSVSREKKESFPLTVTSAQKNPTAFYLCASSINQGRGRNEQFFGPGTRLTVL.

This chain uses TRBV5-4 with TRBJ2-1, with D possibly TRBD2 on 7 matching bases. The CDR3 is 14 residues long. Germline-derived CDR1 and CDR2 are SGHNT and YYREEE (reference sequence). V lost 1 base and J lost 8, with 13 bases in between. The CDR3 reads CASSLWGGPHEQFF. DNA for the CDR3: TGTGCCAGCAGCTTGTGGGGGGGGCCCCATGAGCAGTTCTTC. The full variable domain, its missing parts supplied by reference TRBV5-4 and TRBJ2-1, is ETGVTQSPTHLIKTRGQQVTLRCSSQSGHNTVSWYQQALGQGPQFIFQYYREEENGRGNFPPRFSGLQFPNYSSELNVNALELDDSALYLCASSLWGGPHEQFFGPGTRLTVL.

This clone was seen a single time. This rearrangement joins TRBV25-1 to TRBJ2-1; no clear D. Per germline, CDR1 MGHDK and CDR2 SYGVNS. This CDR3 has 14 amino acids. V lost 2 bases and J lost 1, with 6 bases in between. CDR3 sequence (DNA): TGTGCCAGCAGTGAACGGGTATCCTACAATGAGCAGTTCTTC. Its protein is CASSERVSYNEQFF.

A single count supports this clone. The chain has TRBV10-3 and TRBJ2-2; 9 bases are a match to TRBD2. The CDR3 has 15 residues. The germline CDR1 and CDR2 sequences are ENHRY and SYGVKD. V gave up 9 bases and J gave up 2 bases; unmatched junction bases: 7. CDR3 coding DNA: TGTGCCATTTTTCCTAGCGGGGACAACACCGGGGAGCTGTTTTTT. It yields the protein CAIFPSGDNTGELFF.

This chain connects TRBV19 to TRBJ1-2; the D is unclear. The CDR3 is 14 amino acids. Germline V CDR1 and CDR2: LNHDA, SQIVND (reference sequence). V was trimmed by 6 bases and J by 6 bases, leaving 17 bases between them. In DNA, the CDR3 is TGTGCCAGTAGCCCCCAACGGGTCTGGGATGGCTACACCTTC. Translation gives CASSPQRVWDGYTF.

The CDR3 spells CASSLGRDTNTGELFF. Written as DNA, the CDR3 is TGTGCCAGCAGCTTAGGTCGGGACACGAACACCGGGGAGCTGTTTTTT. This chain connects TRBV11-2 to TRBJ2-2; D possibly corresponds to TRBD1 (6 bases). Germline V gene data show CDR1 as SGHAT and CDR2 as FQNNGV. The CDR3 extends over 16 amino acids. V was shortened by 1 base and J by 0 bases, with 9 bases between the two germline ends.

V usage is TRBV9 and J usage is TRBJ2-3; 8 bases fit TRBD2. With 0 bases clipped from V and 0 bases from J, the junction kept 6 bases outside the gene matches. Germline CDR1 is SGDLS and CDR2 is YYNGEE. This CDR3 has 17 residues. Written as DNA, the CDR3 is TGTGCCAGCAGCGTAGCCCGACTAGCGTCTAGCACAGATACGCAGTATTTT. Its translation: CASSVARLASSTDTQYF.

V usage is TRBV2 and J usage is TRBJ2-7; D may be TRBD2 (5 bases). V was clipped by 6 bases and J by 3 bases, with 12 bases between them. Germline assignment: CDR1 SNHLY and CDR2 FYNNEI. The CDR3 spans 13 residues. CDR3 loop: CASRAILDYEQYF. The CDR3 DNA reads TGTGCCAGCAGGGCAATACTAGACTACGAGCAGTACTTC.

This clone was seen once. The chain combines TRBV19 with TRBJ1-2; D is ambiguous. Per germline, CDR1 LNHDA and CDR2 SQIVND (reference sequence). The germline V and J ends were trimmed by 0 bases and 7 bases, with 15 bases remaining between them. The CDR3 sequence is 15 residues long. The CDR3 DNA reads as TGTGCCAGTAGTATAGATCAACGAACGTCGGGTGGCTACACCTTC. Translating gives CASSIDQRTSGGYTF.

The chain recombines TRBV4-1 with TRBJ1-2; 9 positions agree with TRBD1. V gave up 1 base and J gave up 2 bases; unmatched junction bases: 2. Per the germline V gene, CDR1 is MGHRA and CDR2 is YSYEKL. This CDR3 has 15 residues. CDR3 region: CASSQAGQGNYGYTF. DNA for the CDR3: TGCGCCAGCAGCCAAGCGGGACAGGGAAACTATGGCTACACCTTC.